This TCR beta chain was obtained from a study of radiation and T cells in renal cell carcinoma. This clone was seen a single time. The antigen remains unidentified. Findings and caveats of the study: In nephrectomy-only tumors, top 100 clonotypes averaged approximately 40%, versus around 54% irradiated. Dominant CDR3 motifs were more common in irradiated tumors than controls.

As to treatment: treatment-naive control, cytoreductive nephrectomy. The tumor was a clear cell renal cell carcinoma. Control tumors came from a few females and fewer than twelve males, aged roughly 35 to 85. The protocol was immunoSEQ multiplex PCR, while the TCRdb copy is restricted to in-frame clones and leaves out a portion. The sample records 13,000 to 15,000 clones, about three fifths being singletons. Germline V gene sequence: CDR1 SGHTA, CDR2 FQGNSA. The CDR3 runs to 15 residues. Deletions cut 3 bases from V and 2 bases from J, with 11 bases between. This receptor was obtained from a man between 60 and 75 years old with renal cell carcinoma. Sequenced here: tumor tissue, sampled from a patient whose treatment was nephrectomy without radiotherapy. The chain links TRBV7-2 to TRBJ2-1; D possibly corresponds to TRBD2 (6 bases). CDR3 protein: CASSFGTFTYNEQFF. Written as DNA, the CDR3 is TGTGCCAGCAGCTTCGGGACTTTTACCTACAATGAGCAGTTCTTC.